This T cell receptor beta chain was observed in a study of identical twins. Study observations and caveats: Cord blood beta clonotypes that were abundant carried fewer insertions, and memory repertoires showed no such trend.

With no exceptions, donors were healthy Caucasians. This clonotype was recorded many times. Antigen specificity is unknown. Trimming shortened V by 1 base and J by 0 bases, and 7 bases separated the two germline ends. Germline-derived CDR1 and CDR2 are SEHNR and FQNEAQ (reference sequence). The CDR3 is 15 amino acids. TCRdb processed the 5' RACE reads anew with MiXCR; each CDR3 protein has one entry. Of 1.5 million to 2 million distinct CDR3 sequences in the sample, about 31% were seen once. V usage is TRBV7-9 and J usage is TRBJ1-5; D is ambiguous. The sample taken for sequencing was cord blood. The receptor comes from a newborn girl in good health. The CDR3 region is CASSLGAPSNQPQHF. Written as DNA, the CDR3 is TGTGCCAGCAGCTTAGGGGCCCCTAGCAATCAGCCCCAGCATTTT.